A selection of T cell receptor beta chains follows, all from one sample in a study of T cell changes during pregnancy in multiple sclerosis. The protocol was immunoSEQ multiplex PCR, while the TCRdb copy is restricted to in-frame clones and leaves out a portion. The sample yields 90,000 to 130,000 clones, 92% seen once. The sample in question was peripheral blood, obtained in the third trimester of pregnancy. These receptors were taken from a female donor with multiple sclerosis, enrolled in a pregnancy study. The CDR3 runs from the conserved cysteine through the conserved F or W.

TRBJ2-6,TRBV9,CASSGSGTGGVSAGANVLTF
TRBJ1-1,TRBV30,CAWVGPWGEAFF
TRBJ2-1,TRBV29-1,CSAGTPMGYNEQFF
TRBJ2-7,TRBV14,CASSQFRVHEQYF
TRBJ2-2,TRBV10-3,CAISRQEIANTGELFF
TRBJ1-2,TRBV2,CASGTSNYGYTF
TRBJ2-4,TRBV27,CASKPVGEVEVGRRYIQYF
TRBJ1-1,TRBV5-8,CASSTVQGHSAFF
TRBJ2-7,TRBV28,CASSLSSYEQYF
TRBJ2-1,TRBV10-3,CAISPHQEQFF
TRBJ1-6,TRBV6-5,CASSYSQDSPLHF
TRBJ2-6,TRBV7-3,CASRKTGPGANVLTF
TRBJ2-2,TRBV18,CASSPGQVIGELFF
TRBJ2-4,TRBV9,CASSLGWGGENIQYF
TRBJ1-4,TRBV5-1,CASSWGTGGNEKLFF
TRBJ2-1,TRBV5-1,CASSLEAGSYNEQFF
TRBJ1-1,TRBV27,CASSPLSNTEAFF
TRBJ2-2,TRBV13,CASSSRSLNTGELFF
TRBJ1-1,TRBV28,CASRSNRGGRRTEAFF
TRBJ2-7,TRBV11-2,CASSSRGARGSYEQYF
TRBJ2-7,TRBV5-1,CASSQNAVAGQGYEQYF
TRBJ1-5,TRBV19,CASSIFGGRNQPQHF
TRBJ2-1,TRBV5-1,CASSFVGTAVDNEQFF
TRBJ2-1,TRBV6-4,CASSRGGNNEQFF
TRBJ1-1,TRBV5-8,CASSGLRIPDTEAFF
TRBJ2-7,TRBV5-1,CASSLGTGRSGTLDEQYF
TRBJ2-7,TRBV30,CAWRSGRQGTEQYF
TRBJ2-2,TRBV27,CASSLQTSGRPTGELFF
TRBJ1-1,TRBV5-6,CASSLAGGNTEAFF
TRBJ2-3,TRBV5-1,CASSSGLAGARGNTQYF
TRBJ1-2,TRBV5-6,CASSYLGTQAYGYGYTF
TRBJ1-2,TRBV4-1,CASSPAGGRYGYTF
TRBJ2-3,TRBV29-1,CSAGPGPSTDTQYF
TRBJ2-1,TRBV11-3,CASSLAGGPYNEQFF
TRBJ1-4,TRBV9,CASSERSTNEKLFF
TRBJ2-1,TRBV5-1,CASSLATGLAGPGEQFF
TRBJ2-7,TRBV6-5,CASRRDGYYEQYF
TRBJ2-5,TRBV18,CASSPGPQETQYF
TRBJ1-2,TRBV5-1,CASSAGGAGYGYTF
TRBJ1-4,TRBV2,CASSEDRGRGKLFF
TRBJ1-5,TRBV2,CASKQGGNQPQHF
TRBJ2-7,TRBV2,CASQGRRLAGSSYEQYF
TRBJ1-5,TRBV6-4,CASIRQFRYNQPQHF
TRBJ1-1,TRBV5-1,CASSSTVNTEAFF
TRBJ2-7,TRBV7-3,CASSLFSGTNSYEQYF